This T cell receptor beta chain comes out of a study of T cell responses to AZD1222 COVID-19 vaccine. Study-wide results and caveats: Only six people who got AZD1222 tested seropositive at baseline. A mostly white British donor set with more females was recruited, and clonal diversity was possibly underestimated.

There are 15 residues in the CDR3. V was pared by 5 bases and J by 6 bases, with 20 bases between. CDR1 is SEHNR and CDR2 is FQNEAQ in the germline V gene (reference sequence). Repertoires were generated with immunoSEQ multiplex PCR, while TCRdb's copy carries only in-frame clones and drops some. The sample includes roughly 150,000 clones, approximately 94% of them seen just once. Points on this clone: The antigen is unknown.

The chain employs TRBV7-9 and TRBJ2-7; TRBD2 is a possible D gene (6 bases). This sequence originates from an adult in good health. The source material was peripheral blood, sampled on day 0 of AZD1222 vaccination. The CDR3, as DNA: TGTGCCAGCAGCCTACCGGGACTCCCCTCTGGCGAGCAGTACTTC. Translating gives CASSLPGLPSGEQYF.